This TCR beta chain was profiled in a study of blood T cell repertoires in COVID-19. Study details: Samples taken during acute and convalescent COVID-19 were collected in the United States, Italy and Spain. The cDNA or gDNA used as material had been derived from T cells, B-cell-depleted T cells, or PBMCs.

V lost 6 bases, J lost 7 bases, and 7 bases stayed unmatched. Germline-derived CDR1 and CDR2 are ENHRY and SYGVKD. The CDR3 runs to 14 residues. Authors' analysis steps: Nucleated cell number was recorded as an estimate derived from reference gene primer amplification. The protocol was immunoSEQ multiplex PCR, while the TCRdb copy is restricted to in-frame clones and leaves out a portion. V, J and clone size were drawn from that table, and D and trimming were deduced from the DNA. The sample shows around 200,000 clones, around 82% of them seen only once. The J gene is TRBJ1-4, the V gene TRBV10-3; the match to TRBD1 covers 8 bases. The specimen was peripheral blood. The receptor's source is a man between 50 and 59 years old with active or convalescent COVID-19. This chain's CDR3 is CAISPGQEGEKLFF. CDR3 sequence (DNA): TGTGCCATCAGCCCGGGACAGGAAGGTGAAAAACTGTTTTTT.